Listed below are T cell receptor beta chains from one sample, sequenced in a study of T cells in Graves' hyperthyroidism and ophthalmopathy. TCRdb analysed the multiplex PCR reads with MiXCR anew, one entry per CDR3 protein. The repertoire holds nearly 250,000 distinct CDR3 sequences, with around 17% as singletons. Material for sequencing was blood. The receptors stem from a woman between 18 and 29 years old with Graves' ophthalmopathy. Both conserved end residues are part of each CDR3. D genes are given only for firm matches. Not all rows give a size; the values are once, few, many and, for expanded clones, a class.

cdr3_nt cdr3_aa j_call d_call v_call clone_size
TGTGCCTGGACCCGAGGGAGCGGGGGGGCAGATACGCAGTATTTT CAWTRGSGGADTQYF TRBJ2-3 TRBD2 TRBV30 many
TGTGCCAGCAGTTTAAAGGGGAACACTGAAGCTTTCTTT CASSLKGNTEAFF TRBJ1-1 . TRBV12-3/TRBV12-4 many
TGTGCCAGCAGCTCTAATCGACAGGCACAGACCCAGTACTTC CASSSNRQAQTQYF TRBJ2-5 . TRBV11-2 many
TGTGCCAGTAGCGATTTCTCGCGTCGGGGAGACTTCTACGAGCAGTACTTC CASSDFSRRGDFYEQYF TRBJ2-7 . TRBV19 few
TGCAGTGCTCGGGAAAGAGGTGCCCCCTCCTACGAGCAGTACTTC CSARERGAPSYEQYF TRBJ2-7 . TRBV20-1 many
TGTGCCAGCAGCTTAGATAACAGGGTGAACACTGAAGCTTTCTTT CASSLDNRVNTEAFF TRBJ1-1 . TRBV7-8 many
TGCGCCAGCAGCTTATCAGGGTTAGGGACCCAGTACTTC CASSLSGLGTQYF TRBJ2-5 . TRBV5-1 few
TGTGCCAGCAGCTTAGAACTGGGACCCACTTGGGAGCTGTTTTTT CASSLELGPTWELFF TRBJ2-2 . TRBV11-2 many
TGTGCCAGCAGTTCTCTCGGGACAGGGGGCCACAACGAGCAGTACTTC CASSSLGTGGHNEQYF TRBJ2-7 TRBD1 TRBV28 few
TGTGCCAGCAGGCCGGGACTAGCGGGAGGGCCGAGAGCAGATACGCAGTATTTT CASRPGLAGGPRADTQYF TRBJ2-3 TRBD2 TRBV7-3 .
TGTGCCAGCAGCGCCACAGTCTTATACAATGAGCAGTTCTTC CASSATVLYNEQFF TRBJ2-1 . TRBV7-9 many
TGTGCCAGCAGCTTTTTGGGACAGGCGAACACCGGGGAGCTGTTTTTT CASSFLGQANTGELFF TRBJ2-2 TRBD1 TRBV5-6 few
TGTGCCAGCAGCAATAGCGGGGGGGGAAGTGATACGCAGTATTTT CASSNSGGGSDTQYF TRBJ2-3 TRBD2 TRBV7-3 many
TGTGCCAGCAGTTCAGGAGACGGTGAGCAGTTCTTC CASSSGDGEQFF TRBJ2-1 . TRBV7-3 many
TGTGCCAGCAGTTTAGGCAGGGGCTTAGGCTATGGCTACACCTTC CASSLGRGLGYGYTF TRBJ1-2 . TRBV27 many
TGTGCCAGCAGTGAATTCGGACAGTACGAGCAGTACTTC CASSEFGQYEQYF TRBJ2-7 . TRBV25-1 .
TGCAGCGTTGAAGATCTTGGTCAGATGAACACTGAAGCTTTCTTT CSVEDLGQMNTEAFF TRBJ1-1 . TRBV29-1 .